The rows below give T cell receptor beta chains drawn from one sample of a study of post-analysis software for immune sequencing data. TCRdb recomputed calls from the PCR reads with MiXCR, one row per CDR3 protein. This sample has about 760,000 distinct CDR3 sequences, with roughly 29% found just once. Sequencing was carried out using blood. The receptor set was obtained from a girl between 5 and 17 years old with multiple sclerosis. Both conserved end residues are part of each CDR3. Fields, in order: clone size, V gene, D gene, CDR3 length, J gene, CDR3 protein, CDR3 DNA. D genes are given only for firm matches. For some rows the clone size is stated as once, few or many, or as a class when expanded; others skip it.

>few|TRBV20-1|-|15|TRBJ1-2
CSAKDSSTWFGGYTF
TGCAGTGCAAAGGACAGCAGTACCTGGTTCGGGGGCTACACCTTC
>few|TRBV20-1|TRBD2|15|TRBJ2-3
CSARRLAGRTDTQYF
TGCAGTGCCCGCCGACTAGCGGGACGCACAGATACGCAGTATTTT
>-|TRBV7-9|-|13|TRBJ2-1
CASSASYGTEQFF
TGTGCCAGCAGCGCGAGCTATGGGACAGAGCAGTTCTTC
>-|TRBV20-1|-|14|TRBJ1-2
CSAVGGIGVDGYTF
TGCAGTGCCGTTGGGGGGATAGGGGTAGATGGCTACACCTTC
>-|TRBV7-2|TRBD2|17|TRBJ2-1
CASSSTATSGRSDEQFF
TGTGCCAGCAGCTCCACCGCGACTAGCGGGAGATCCGATGAGCAGTTCTTC
>-|TRBV28|TRBD1|15|TRBJ2-7
CASSRTTGVTYEQYF
TGTGCCAGCAGCCGAACAACAGGGGTAACCTACGAGCAGTACTTC
>-|TRBV4-3|-|16|TRBJ2-1
CASSGLEAGRGHEQFF
TGCGCCAGCAGCGGCCTGGAGGCAGGGAGGGGGCATGAGCAGTTCTTC
>-|TRBV5-6|-|13|TRBJ2-7
CASSSENRVHQYF
TGTGCCAGCAGCTCCGAAAACCGGGTCCACCAGTACTTC
>-|TRBV2|-|11|TRBJ1-2
CATRVNYGYTF
TGTGCCACCCGGGTTAACTATGGCTACACCTTC
>few|TRBV7-9|-|16|TRBJ2-4
CASSSTQTYTKNIQYF
TGTGCCAGCAGCTCCACCCAAACCTATACCAAAAACATTCAGTACTTC
>-|TRBV29-1|-|13|TRBJ2-4
CSVESAGGDIQYF
TGCAGCGTTGAATCGGCAGGAGGGGACATTCAGTACTTC
>many|TRBV10-2|-|14|TRBJ2-7
CASSRNRFLYEQYF
TGCGCCAGCAGTAGAAACAGGTTTCTCTACGAGCAGTACTTC
>-|TRBV20-1|-|15|TRBJ1-2
CSATRQALENYGYTF
TGCAGTGCCACCAGACAGGCCCTTGAGAACTATGGCTACACCTTC
>-|TRBV6-2/TRBV6-3|TRBD2|14|TRBJ2-7
CASKGLAGRYEQYF
TGTGCCAGCAAAGGACTAGCGGGGCGTTACGAGCAGTACTTC
>few|TRBV10-3|TRBD1|13|TRBJ1-5
CAIWTGGNQPQHF
TGTGCCATTTGGACAGGGGGCAATCAGCCCCAGCATTTT
>few|TRBV20-1|-|13|TRBJ2-5
CSARQGGKETQYF
TGCAGTGCTAGACAGGGGGGGAAGGAGACCCAGTACTTC
>-|TRBV24-1|-|13|TRBJ2-5
CATSNQGKETQYF
TGTGCCACCAGTAACCAGGGAAAAGAGACCCAGTACTTC
>-|TRBV27|-|13|TRBJ2-5
CASSSYRGETQYF
TGTGCCAGCAGTTCCTATAGGGGAGAGACCCAGTACTTC
>-|TRBV7-8|-|16|TRBJ2-3
CASSLVRRSGTDTQYF
TGTGCCAGCAGCTTAGTTCGGCGGAGCGGCACAGATACGCAGTATTTT
>few|TRBV27|TRBD1|15|TRBJ1-4
CASSGSGTGYEKLFF
TGTGCCAGCAGTGGGTCCGGGACAGGGTATGAAAAACTGTTTTTT
>-|TRBV7-9|TRBD1|15|TRBJ2-1
CASSSDRGAYNEQFF
TGTGCCAGCAGCTCGGACAGGGGTGCCTACAATGAGCAGTTCTTC